The clone carrying this T cell receptor beta chain was counted a few times. Its antigen is undetermined. TCRdb reprocessed the PCR reads via MiXCR and lists one record per CDR3 protein. The table includes some 65,000 distinct CDR3 sequences, less than 20% detected once. This specimen belongs to a study of molecular identifiers for immune sequencing clone quantification. Study-level points and caveats: Jurkat TCR RNA spiked in from one cell reportedly remained identifiable amid approximately 1 million naive cells.

This CDR3 is 15 amino acids long. Trimming removed 2 bases at V and 4 bases at J, with 13 bases between. Germline-derived CDR1 and CDR2 are MDHEN and SYDVKM. Input material: naive CD8+ T cells from blood, with Jurkat cell RNA spiked in. Stated subset: FACS-sorted CD8+CD4-CCR7+CD45RA+ naive T cells. The V call is TRBV28, the J call TRBJ2-3; D not certain. The clonotype comes from a human donor in good health. Some libraries in this study had Jurkat cell RNA spiked in. The CDR3 loop reads CASSLLEIGADTQYF. The CDR3 DNA reads TGTGCCAGCAGTTTACTGGAGATTGGCGCAGATACGCAGTATTTT.